Listed below are T cell receptor beta chains from one sample, sequenced in a study of PD-L1 blockade in urothelial cancer. TCRdb's table, derived via immunoSEQ multiplex PCR, lists solely in-frame clones and lacks some. The repertoire holds tens of thousands of clones, with more than 70% as singletons. The specimen comprised PBMCs, sampled around atezolizumab (anti-PD-L1) treatment. These receptors all stem from a man aged 55 to 70 with urothelial cancer. CDR3s include the opening cysteine and the closing phenylalanine or tryptophan. D genes are given only for firm matches. Expanded clones get a size class; other rows say once, few or many, or leave the size out.

once,TRBJ2-7,-,TRBV27,CASSLSGRGGYEQYF,TGTGCCAGCAGTTTATCAGGGCGGGGAGGCTACGAGCAGTACTTC
-,TRBJ2-7,-,TRBV29-1,CSVGRENSYEQYF,TGCAGCGTTGGAAGGGAGAACTCCTACGAGCAGTACTTC
few,TRBJ1-4,TRBD1,TRBV30,CAWSAEGARREKLFF,TGTGCCTGGAGCGCCGAGGGGGCAAGACGGGAAAAACTGTTTTTT
-,TRBJ2-1,TRBD2,TRBV5-1,CASSWNSGGSYNEQFF,TGCGCCAGCAGCTGGAATAGCGGGGGGTCCTACAATGAGCAGTTCTTC
-,TRBJ2-1,-,TRBV5-8,CASSLPPMSSYNEQFF,TGTGCCAGCAGCTTGCCCCCTATGAGCTCCTACAATGAGCAGTTCTTC
-,TRBJ2-7,TRBD2,TRBV9,CASSPSGSYEQYF,TGTGCCAGCAGCCCAAGCGGGAGTTACGAGCAGTACTTC
-,TRBJ2-7,TRBD2,TRBV28,CASSWPAGGYEQYF,TGTGCCAGCAGTTGGCCAGCGGGAGGCTACGAGCAGTACTTC
-,TRBJ1-1,TRBD1,TRBV10-2,CASSGQGENTEAFF,TGCGCCAGCAGTGGACAGGGGGAGAACACTGAAGCTTTCTTT
-,TRBJ2-2,-,TRBV4-3,CASSQERGNTGELFF,TGCGCCAGCAGCCAAGAGCGGGGGAACACCGGGGAGCTGTTTTTT
few,TRBJ1-2,-,TRBV30,CAWSIRDSGVYGYTF,TGTGCCTGGAGCATTCGGGATTCAGGGGTCTATGGCTACACCTTC
-,TRBJ2-6,-,TRBV25-1,CASSEWLATGANVLTF,TGTGCCAGCAGTGAATGGCTAGCCACTGGGGCCAACGTCCTGACTTTC
-,TRBJ2-2,-,TRBV7-3,CASSSANTGELFF,TGTGCCAGCAGCTCGGCGAACACCGGGGAGCTGTTTTTT
once,TRBJ2-3,TRBD1,TRBV2,CASNQGVMTDTQYF,TGTGCCAGCAACCAGGGGGTTATGACAGATACGCAGTATTTT
-,TRBJ1-5,TRBD1,TRBV6-4,CASSDRLTGGLNQPQHF,TGTGCCAGCAGTGACAGGTTGACAGGGGGCCTAAATCAGCCCCAGCATTTT
-,TRBJ1-5,-,TRBV18,CASSPPHDQPQHF,TGTGCCAGCTCACCACCACACGATCAGCCCCAGCATTTT
-,TRBJ1-5,TRBD1,TRBV6-1,CASSERVGGGRQPQHF,TGTGCCAGCAGTGAAAGGGTTGGAGGGGGCCGTCAGCCCCAGCATTTT
-,TRBJ1-4,-,TRBV27,CASSLSGASEKLFF,TGTGCCAGCAGTTTAAGCGGGGCGAGTGAAAAACTGTTTTTT
-,TRBJ2-1,TRBD2,TRBV28,CASRPTSARQFF,TGTGCCAGCAGACCGACTAGCGCGCGGCAGTTCTTC
few,TRBJ1-6,-,TRBV7-9,CASSLRNSPLHF,TGTGCCAGCAGCTTACGGAATTCACCCCTCCACTTT
-,TRBJ1-1,-,TRBV7-3,CASSLGGMNTEAFF,TGTGCCAGCAGCTTGGGGGGTATGAACACTGAAGCTTTCTTT
-,TRBJ2-7,-,TRBV11-3,CASSSGVFSYEQYF,TGTGCCAGCAGCTCAGGGGTTTTCTCCTACGAGCAGTACTTC